This note documents a single T cell receptor (beta chain) sequence. Its specificity is unknown. Here immunoSEQ multiplex PCR was the method, and the copy in TCRdb shows in-frame clones only, minus some. This table has some 2,100,000 clones, 90% to 96% appearing once. Looked up from germline, CDR1 is MNHNY and CDR2 is SVGAGI (reference sequence). V gave up 3 bases and J gave up 4 bases, with 13 bases separating them. The CDR3 runs to 15 residues. This entry is derived from a study of shared clonotypes between healthy human individuals. For the study at large: A few men and two women, aged 18 to 49, were donors. Plates per donor: three CD4 naive, three CD4 memory, two CD8 naive, one CD8 memory.

General study points: Sample collection involved blood only; tissue repertoires are likely different.

The sequenced sample was naive CD4+ T cells sorted from blood. Subset denoted: CD45RA+ positively selected. The chain joins TRBV6-6 to TRBJ2-1; D possibly corresponds to TRBD2 (6 bases). This TCR was sampled from a man aged 18-30 years in good health. The CDR3 spells CASSYIFGTYNEQFF. CDR3 in DNA: TGTGCCAGCAGTTATATATTTGGGACTTACAATGAGCAGTTCTTC.